Sequencing of this T cell receptor (beta chain) was carried out in a study of post-analysis software for immune sequencing data. Germline lookup yields CDR1 SGHRS and CDR2 YFSETQ. The V end was cut by 4 bases, the J end by 8 bases, with 13 bases between. The CDR3 length is 13 residues. The TCR beta cDNA libraries carried unique molecular identifiers. TCRdb called the PCR reads again in MiXCR, with one record for every CDR3 protein. The repertoire includes 350,000 to 500,000 distinct CDR3 sequences, approximately 42% of them detected once, and around 8% sits in the top ten. General study points: In patients, four to six TRBV segments were more frequent than in controls, with TRBV5-6, TRBV5-1 and TRBV20-1 among them.

Turning to this clonotype: As yet, its antigen is unknown.

The TCR originated in a girl aged 2-15 years with multiple sclerosis. The chain is built from TRBV5-1 and TRBJ2-4, with D possibly being TRBD1 (7 bases). The sample comprised blood. In DNA form, the CDR3 reads TGCGCCAGCAGCCCAACAGGGGAGGACATTCAGTACTTC. It translates to CASSPTGEDIQYF.